The 24 T cell receptor beta chains below were found in one sample sequenced in a study of Ad26.COV2.S vaccination and SARS-CoV-2 variants (dated by TCRdb to the early 2020s). The library was obtained by the immunoSEQ multiplex PCR assay. The clones in this table, taken by TCRdb from immuneACCESS, are in-frame only. Not every clone is retained; where verified, under half of the shortfall comes from an unresolved V gene, and the cause of the rest is unknown. For this sample the table gives over 85,000 clones, of which more than 70% were detected only once. 16% of the sample belongs to the ten largest clones. The sample's time point label is to be understood as: individuals recovered from natural SARS-CoV-2 infection. Here the sequenced sample was peripheral blood, taken after recovery from COVID-19. The origin of the receptors is a human donor who had recovered from COVID-19.

The chain recombines TRBV7-6 with TRBJ2-7; 9 bases agree with TRBD2. This CDR3 region has 16 residues. With V trimmed by 0 bases and J by 5 bases, 8 bases remained unmatched. Germline CDR1 SGHVS, CDR2 FNYEAQ. The CDR3 reads CASSLAPGIAGDEQYF. In DNA form, the CDR3 reads TGTGCCAGCAGCTTAGCGCCCGGTATAGCGGGAGACGAGCAGTACTTC.

The chain recombines TRBV5-4 with TRBJ2-5, with D possibly matching TRBD2 (7 bases). The germline CDR1 and CDR2 sequences are SGHNT and YYREEE (reference sequence). The CDR3 spans 15 residues. Deletions cut 3 bases from V and 5 bases from J, with 17 bases between. Here the CDR3 DNA reads TGTGCCAGCAGCTCCCCCAGGGAGGGGGAGGAGACCCAGTACTTC. Amino acids: CASSSPREGEETQYF.

V and J are TRBV6-5 and TRBJ2-7; 14 bases align to TRBD2. The CDR3 has 14 amino acids. CDR1 and CDR2 (germline): MNHEY, SVGAGI. Germline trimming cut 6 bases from V and 7 bases from J; bases unmatched to any gene: 5. Written as DNA, the CDR3 is TGTGCCAGCAGCGGACTAGCGGGAGGTGGGGAGCAGTACTTC. Its protein is CASSGLAGGGEQYF.

The chain recombines TRBV6-5 with TRBJ1-5; D remains unclear. CDR3 length: 13 residues. Germline V gives CDR1 MNHEY, CDR2 SVGAGI. V lost 7 bases and J 5 bases, leaving 12 bases between the germline ends. In DNA form, the CDR3 reads TGTGCCAGCACTACGGGGTATTATCAGCCCCAGCATTTT. Residues: CASTTGYYQPQHF.

The chain has TRBV3-1 (or the pseudogene TRBV3-2) and TRBJ2-7, with a tentative D call TRBD2 (6 bases). CDR1 is LGHDT, CDR2 YNNKEL, per germline (reference sequence). This CDR3 has 15 residues. Trimming took off 1 base at V and 5 bases at J, with 15 bases between the two ends. The CDR3 here is CASSQVDSGANEQYF. CDR3 bases: TGTGCCAGCAGCCAAGTCGATTCGGGAGCCAACGAGCAGTACTTC.

J is TRBJ2-3 and V is TRBV5-6; TRBD1 might be the D (6 bases). This CDR3 has 15 amino acids. Germline values: CDR1 SGHDT, CDR2 YYEEEE. The V and J ends lost 4 bases and 0 bases respectively, with 12 bases between them. CDR3 in amino acids: CASSHGQFSTDTQYF. CDR3 sequence (DNA): TGTGCCAGCAGCCACGGACAGTTTAGCACAGATACGCAGTATTTT.

The genes are TRBV28 and TRBJ1-4; D is ambiguous. The CDR3 sequence is 15 residues long. Trimming left V 6 bases short and J 7 bases short, with 18 bases between. From germline, CDR1 is MDHEN and CDR2 SYDVKM. CDR3 protein: CASSSLTLAGEKLFF. CDR3 bases: TGTGCCAGCAGCTCCCTGACCCTGGCGGGTGAAAAACTGTTTTTT.

V is TRBV11-1 and J is TRBJ2-7; no clear D. This CDR3 is 13 amino acids long. Trimming took 1 base from V and 0 from J, leaving 4 bases between them. Germline-derived CDR1 and CDR2 are SGHAT and FQDESV (reference sequence). Here the CDR3 DNA reads TGTGCCAGCAGCTTAGGTAACTCCTACGAGCAGTACTTC. This sequence encodes CASSLGNSYEQYF.

The chain carries TRBV6-2 or TRBV6-3 and TRBJ1-5; 8 nucleotides agree with TRBD1. Looked up from germline, CDR1 is MNHEY and CDR2 is SVGEGT. The CDR3 extends over 18 amino acids. V trimming: 0 bases; J trimming: 4 bases; junction bases outside the gene matches: 11. The CDR3 reads CASSYSLQGAVTNQPQHF. The CDR3 DNA is TGTGCCAGCAGTTACTCCCTTCAGGGGGCTGTAACGAATCAGCCCCAGCATTTT.

The CDR3 sequence: CASSYSQETQETQYF. The DNA of the CDR3 is TGTGCCAGCAGTTACTCCCAGGAAACCCAAGAGACCCAGTACTTC. The chain employs TRBV6-5 and TRBJ2-5; D gene ambiguous. The CDR3 length is 15 residues. V lost 0 bases and J 1 base, leaving 9 bases between the germline ends. Germline V lookup: CDR1 MNHEY, CDR2 SVGAGI.

This chain connects TRBV29-1 to TRBJ1-5; TRBD1 might be the D (5 bases). The length of the CDR3 is 12 residues. CDR1 and CDR2 from the germline V gene are SQVTM and ANQGSEA. Trimming shortened V by 7 bases and J by 2 bases, and 9 bases separated the two germline ends. The CDR3 nucleotides are TGCAGCGCCCGGGACGGCAATCAGCCCCAGCATTTT. Translation: CSARDGNQPQHF. The whole variable domain, filled in from reference TRBV29-1 and TRBJ1-5, reads SAVISQKPSRDICQRGTSLTIQCQVDSQVTMMFWYRQQPGQSLTLIATANQGSEATYESGFVIDKFPISRPNLTFSTLTVSNMSPEDSSIYLCSARDGNQPQHFGDGTRLSIL.

The rearrangement uses TRBV6-2 or TRBV6-3 and TRBJ2-1; 12 bases are shared with TRBD1. Germline CDR1 reads MNHEY; CDR2 reads SVGEGT. Trimming cost V 5 bases and J 7 bases; bases outside gene matches: 6. The length of the CDR3 is 15 residues. The CDR3 protein is CASSKGTGGWNEQFF. The CDR3 DNA follows: TGTGCCAGCAGTAAAGGGACAGGGGGCTGGAATGAGCAGTTCTTC.

This clone was recorded a few times. The chain joins TRBV6-5 to TRBJ1-1; perhaps TRBD1 as D (5 bases). The CDR3 runs 11 residues. CDR1 is MNHEY and CDR2 is SVGAGI in the germline V gene. The V end was cut by 8 bases, the J end by 11 bases, with 15 bases between. The CDR3 DNA is TGTGCCAGCCTTTCCGGGGGGGTGGCTTTCTTT. Protein sequence: CASLSGGVAFF.

The chain joins TRBV9 to TRBJ1-2; tentative D call: TRBD1 (6 bases). This CDR3 region has 16 residues. The germline V gene encodes CDR1 SGDLS and CDR2 YYNGEE. V was clipped by 0 bases and J by 4 bases, with 16 bases between them. The CDR3 nucleotides read TGTGCCAGCAGCGTAGAAGTTGACTGGGGGCCCTATGGCTACACCTTC. It codes for CASSVEVDWGPYGYTF.

The chain uses TRBV5-1 and TRBJ2-3; D remains unclear. This CDR3 is built from 15 residues. The ends were cut back, 3 bases at V and 0 bases at J, with 11 bases in the middle. The germline gives CDR1 SGHRS, CDR2 YFSETQ. The CDR3: CASSSGGLSTDTQYF. The CDR3 nucleotides read TGCGCCAGCAGCTCGGGTGGGCTGAGCACAGATACGCAGTATTTT.

This clone was counted a few times. The J gene is TRBJ2-5, the V gene TRBV11-2; possibly TRBD1 for D (5 bases). Germline V CDR1 and CDR2: SGHAT, FQNNGV. The V end lost 5 bases, the J end lost 1 base, and 14 bases lay between the germline ends. This CDR3 spans 15 amino acids. CDR3 DNA: TGTGCCAGCAGCCCCTCTGGGGCAGCCCAAGAGACCCAGTACTTC. Translation gives CASSPSGAAQETQYF. Complete variable domain (other parts from reference TRBV11-2 and TRBJ2-5): EAGVAQSPRYKIIEKRQSVAFWCNPISGHATLYWYQQILGQGPKLLIQFQNNGVVDDSQLPKDRFSAERLKGVDSTLKIQPAKLEDSAVYLCASSPSGAAQETQYFGPGTRLLVL.

The CDR3: CSVVYGTDTQYF. The CDR3 coding sequence is TGCAGCGTTGTTTACGGCACAGATACGCAGTATTTT. This rearrangement joins TRBV29-1 to TRBJ2-3; D remains ambiguous. The V and J ends lost 4 bases and 1 base respectively, with 6 bases between them. This CDR3 region has 12 residues. The germline CDR1 and CDR2 sequences are SQVTM and ANQGSEA.

The chain combines TRBV25-1 with TRBJ2-2; D is undetermined. Germline lookup yields CDR1 MGHDK and CDR2 SYGVNS. The V end lost 1 base, the J end lost 6 bases, and 6 bases lay between the germline ends. The CDR3 totals 13 residues. The CDR3 protein is CASSEFRSGELFF. As DNA, the CDR3 is TGTGCCAGCAGTGAATTTAGGTCCGGGGAGCTGTTTTTT.

The CDR3 bases are TGTGCCAGTAGTATGGGGATCGAGAATTCACCCCTCCACTTT. Encoded protein: CASSMGIENSPLHF. The V call is TRBV19, the J call TRBJ1-6; D gene unclear. CDR3 length: 14 amino acids. The V end lost 3 bases, the J end lost 7 bases, and 10 bases lay between the germline ends. Per the germline V gene, CDR1 is LNHDA and CDR2 is SQIVND (reference sequence).

The genes are TRBV15 and TRBJ1-4, with TRBD1 matching 9 bases. Germline CDR1 reads LNHNV; CDR2 reads YYDKDF (reference sequence). The CDR3 sequence is 14 residues long. The trim removed 3 bases at V and 9 bases at J, leaving 5 bases unmatched. In DNA form, the CDR3 reads TGTGCCACCAGCAGGACAGGGGGAGGTAAAAAACTGTTTTTT. Translation: CATSRTGGGKKLFF. The full variable domain, its missing parts supplied by reference TRBV15 and TRBJ1-4, is DAMVIQNPRYQVTQFGKPVTLSCSQTLNHNVMYWYQQKSSQAPKLLFHYYDKDFNNEADTPDNFQSRRPNTSFCFLDIRSPGLGDTAMYLCATSRTGGGKKLFFGSGTQLSVL.

The rearrangement links TRBV29-1 to TRBJ2-1; D gene uncertain. Germline CDR1 reads SQVTM; CDR2 reads ANQGSEA. The V and J ends lost 4 bases and 1 base respectively, with 5 bases between them. The CDR3 runs 12 residues. The CDR3 DNA sequence: TGCAGCGTTGGGCGGTCCTACAATGAGCAGTTCTTC. This gives the protein CSVGRSYNEQFF.

The rearrangement links TRBV7-2 to TRBJ1-2; 9 bases agree with TRBD1. Losses at the gene ends were 5 bases for V and 4 bases for J; bases not matched to a gene: 8. Germline V gene sequence: CDR1 SGHTA, CDR2 FQGNSA. This CDR3 has 15 residues. CDR3 sequence: CASSAPGQGIYGYTF. The DNA of the CDR3 is TGTGCCAGCAGCGCTCCGGGACAGGGTATCTATGGCTACACCTTC.

The table lists this clone with a few counts. The chain combines TRBV10-2 with TRBJ1-1; 7 bases are a match to TRBD1. CDR1 and CDR2 (germline): WSHSY, SAAADI. This CDR3 is 15 amino acids long. The trim removed 2 bases at V and 5 bases at J, leaving 8 bases unmatched. The CDR3 bases are TGCGCCAGCAGTGAGCCGGGACAGACTATAACTGAAGCTTTCTTT. This sequence encodes CASSEPGQTITEAFF.

In regard to this clone: Other nucleotide sequences from this sample produce the same CDR3. The rearrangement links TRBV6-5 to TRBJ2-3, with D hard to call. This CDR3 comprises 12 residues. CDR1 is MNHEY, CDR2 SVGAGI, per germline. The ends were cut back, 7 bases at V and 2 bases at J, with 7 bases in the middle. The CDR3 nucleotides read TGTGCCAGCACCCCGCCCACAGATACGCAGTATTTT. It translates to CASTPPTDTQYF.